This TCR beta chain was documented in a study of OX40 agonist ivuxolimab in advanced cancers. Study background: Patients received ivuxolimab, an intravenous treatment, every 2 weeks at 0.01 to 10 mg/kg. Study-level findings and limits: Some nonresponders likewise displayed low normalized T-cell clonal expansion. Expanded clones tended on average to be more numerous among CD8+ T cells than CD4+.

The table came from immunoSEQ multiplex PCR; TCRdb's copy has only in-frame clones and leaves some out. The table has roughly 41,000 clones, approximately 80% seen once. In regard to this clone: Its antigen remains unidentified.

This TCR was sampled from an adult with an advanced solid tumor such as melanoma, head and neck, liver or kidney cancer. This material consisted of CD4+ or CD8+ T cells sorted from blood, taken in a trial of the OX40 agonist ivuxolimab.

The CDR3 protein is CAISVGTEAVGAFF. The CDR3 nucleotides are TGTGCCATCAGTGTAGGGACGGAGGCAGTAGGAGCTTTCTTT. This chain links TRBV10-3 with TRBJ1-1, with D perhaps matching TRBD1 (5 bases). Germline CDR1 and CDR2: ENHRY and SYGVKD. This CDR3 region has 14 residues. V was pared by 4 bases and J by 10 bases, with 19 bases between.